Presented here are 25 T cell receptor beta chains from one specimen sequenced in a study of T cells after posttransplantation cyclophosphamide. Only in-frame clones appear in the TCRdb table, and some are missing; sequencing was by immunoSEQ multiplex PCR. The sample holds over 35,000 clones, and no clone turns up only once. Sequencing was carried out using PBMCs. These receptors originate from a man aged 35 to 55 in good health, CMV-negative, and a related stem cell transplant donor.

The chain carries TRBV27 and TRBJ2-1; D may be TRBD2 (5 bases). This CDR3 has 15 amino acids. V lost 2 bases and J 5 bases, leaving 13 bases between the germline ends. Germline CDR1 reads MNHEY; CDR2 reads SMNVEV (reference sequence). The CDR3 sequence is CASSLRFSAHNEQFF. CDR3 coding DNA: TGTGCCAGCAGTTTAAGGTTTAGCGCCCACAATGAGCAGTTCTTC.

The sample holds a few counts of this clone. The chain's CDR3 is CAWSASAVYEQYV. The CDR3 DNA reads TGTGCCTGGAGTGCCTCAGCGGTGTACGAGCAGTACGTC. This chain links TRBV30 with TRBJ2-7; D might be TRBD2 (5 bases). This CDR3 comprises 13 residues. The germline V gene encodes CDR1 GTSNPN and CDR2 SVGIG (reference sequence). V gave up 1 base and J gave up 4 bases, with 11 bases separating them.

In its sample, this clone was seen a few times. The chain recombines TRBV11-2 with TRBJ2-1; maybe TRBD2 (6 bases). The CDR3 extends over 15 amino acids. Germline V CDR1 and CDR2: SGHAT, FQNNGV. Trimming took off 4 bases at V and 12 bases at J, with 22 bases between the two ends. The CDR3 nucleotides read TGTGCCAGCAGCTCCCCGGGGGAAGGTAGCTGGGGGCAGTTCTTC. It codes for CASSSPGEGSWGQFF.

This clone was detected ten times or more. V and J are TRBV6-4 and TRBJ2-1; D is perhaps TRBD1 (6 bases). This CDR3 comprises 16 residues. V lost 0 bases and J 2 bases, leaving 11 bases between the germline ends. Germline loops: CDR1 MRHNA, CDR2 SNTAGT. The CDR3 sequence: CASSDSQGNPYNEQFF. In nucleotides, the CDR3 is TGTGCCAGCAGTGACTCACAGGGAAACCCCTACAATGAGCAGTTCTTC.

The V gene is TRBV7-2, the J gene TRBJ2-7; D is perhaps TRBD1 (6 bases). V dropped 1 base and J dropped 0 bases, with 10 bases sitting between them. Germline V gene sequence: CDR1 SGHTA, CDR2 FQGNSA. The CDR3 spans 15 residues. The CDR3 DNA sequence: TGTGCCAGCAGCTTAGTAGGGGACACCTCCTACGAGCAGTACTTC. This encodes CASSLVGDTSYEQYF.

The chain recombines TRBV7-9 with TRBJ2-1; 10 positions agree with TRBD2. Germline CDR1 is SEHNR and CDR2 is FQNEAQ (reference sequence). J was trimmed by 3 bases and V by 1 base; bases with no gene match: 3. The CDR3 loop spans 16 amino acids. This CDR3 is CASSLVPSGGYNEQFF. The CDR3 region has the DNA TGTGCCAGCAGCTTAGTCCCTAGCGGGGGCTACAATGAGCAGTTCTTC.

The V gene is TRBV6-5, the J gene TRBJ2-2; tentatively, D is TRBD1 (5 bases). Trimming cost V 6 bases and J 1 base, with 9 bases left between them. This CDR3 is built from 14 residues. From germline, CDR1 is MNHEY and CDR2 SVGAGI. The CDR3: CASSRTGNTGELFF. The CDR3 DNA reads as TGTGCCAGCAGCAGAACAGGGAACACCGGGGAGCTGTTTTTT.

Many counts were recorded for this clone. The chain is built from TRBV15 and TRBJ1-4; D ambiguous. Looked up from germline, CDR1 is LNHNV and CDR2 is YYDKDF (reference sequence). The CDR3 covers 14 residues. The ends were cut back, 1 base at V and 3 bases at J, with 6 bases in the middle. CDR3 coding DNA: TGTGCCACCAGCAGAGCTACCTCTAATGAAAAACTGTTTTTT. Its protein product is CATSRATSNEKLFF.

This sequence joins TRBV29-1 and TRBJ2-5; D is perhaps TRBD2 (5 bases). The CDR3 extends over 13 amino acids. Trimming pared 6 bases from V and 3 bases from J, leaving 14 bases between. Germline assignment: CDR1 SQVTM and CDR2 ANQGSEA. CDR3 protein: CSVITRTEETQYF. The CDR3 DNA follows: TGCAGCGTCATAACTAGGACCGAAGAGACCCAGTACTTC. The full variable domain, rest sourced from reference TRBV29-1 and TRBJ2-5, is SAVISQKPSRDICQRGTSLTIQCQVDSQVTMMFWYRQQPGQSLTLIATANQGSEATYESGFVIDKFPISRPNLTFSTLTVSNMSPEDSSIYLCSVITRTEETQYFGPGTRLLVL.

The V and J genes are TRBV7-9 and TRBJ2-3, with 14 bases matching TRBD2. Germline V gene lookup returns CDR1 SEHNR and CDR2 FQNEAQ (reference sequence). V was clipped by 3 bases and J by 0 bases; unmatched bases: 2. The CDR3 is 17 residues long. CDR3 nucleotides: TGTGCCAGCAGCTTCCGACTAGCGGGGGGGAGCACAGATACGCAGTATTTT. It specifies CASSFRLAGGSTDTQYF.

This clone was seen a few times. The chain recombines TRBV25-1 with TRBJ2-3; D perhaps matches TRBD2 (6 bases). Germline values: CDR1 MGHDK, CDR2 SYGVNS. There are 17 residues in the CDR3. Trimming took off 3 bases at V and 6 bases at J, with 22 bases between the two ends. CDR3 residues: CASSDTRGGLGLDTQYF. The DNA for the CDR3 is TGTGCCAGCAGTGATACGCGTGGGGGGTTAGGTTTGGATACGCAGTATTTT. The variable domain in full, with the rest retrieved from reference TRBV25-1 and TRBJ2-3, is EADIYQTPRYLVIGTGKKITLECSQTMGHDKMYWYQQDPGMELHLIHYSYGVNSTEKGDLSSESTVSRIRTEHFPLTLESARPSHTSQYLCASSDTRGGLGLDTQYFGPGTRLTVL.

This clone appeared a few times. The rearrangement uses TRBV21-1 and TRBJ2-1; the table assigns TRBD2, which was not confirmed against the DNA. TRBV21-1 is termed a pseudogene. The CDR3 sequence is 14 residues long. CDR3 coding DNA: TGTGCCAGCAGCAAGTCCGTGGCGGAAGAACCAAAGTTCTTC. This sequence encodes CASSKSVAEEPKFF.

This clone appeared a few times. The chain employs TRBV4-1 and TRBJ2-1; TRBD2 aligns across 9 bases. The length of the CDR3 is 17 residues. Germline CDR1 is MGHRA and CDR2 is YSYEKL. The V and J ends lost 0 bases and 6 bases, in that order; junction bases with no gene match: 9. This CDR3 is CASSQDSGAGGPNEQFF. The CDR3, as DNA: TGCGCCAGCAGCCAAGATTCGGGAGCGGGAGGCCCCAATGAGCAGTTCTTC.

Many counts were recorded for this clone. The genes are TRBV11-2 and TRBJ2-5; 9 bases align to TRBD2. Germline values: CDR1 SGHAT, CDR2 FQNNGV. The CDR3 length is 16 residues. The J segment lost 1 base and the V segment lost 2 bases, leaving 5 bases of the junction unmatched. CDR3 amino acids: CASSLFSGSPQETQYF. As DNA, the CDR3 is TGTGCCAGCAGCTTATTTAGCGGGAGTCCCCAAGAGACCCAGTACTTC.

This clone showed up many times. This chain connects TRBV18 to TRBJ1-5, with 8 nucleotides matching TRBD1. V shed 2 bases and J 6 bases; nucleotides not matched to a gene: 6. There are 15 residues in the CDR3. Germline V CDR1 and CDR2: KGHSH, LQKENI. CDR3 nucleotides: TGTGCCAGCTCACCATCTTCAGGGGGCGGTCAGCCCCAGCATTTT. It specifies CASSPSSGGGQPQHF. Looking up the rest from reference TRBV18 and TRBJ1-5 gives the full variable domain: NAGVMQNPRHLVRRRGQEARLRCSPMKGHSHVYWYRQLPEEGLKFMVYLQKENIIDESGMPKERFSAEFPKEGPSILRIQQVVRGDSAAYFCASSPSSGGGQPQHFGDGTRLSIL.

This clone was counted between two and nine times. The rearrangement joins TRBV5-1 to TRBJ2-5, with 8 bases aligning to TRBD2. CDR1 and CDR2 (germline): SGHRS, YFSETQ. The CDR3 contains 14 residues. V gave up 2 bases and J gave up 0 bases; unmatched junction bases: 0. The CDR3 sequence is CASSLLADQETQYF. CDR3 nucleotides: TGCGCCAGCAGCTTACTAGCGGACCAAGAGACCCAGTACTTC.

In this sample, this clone turned up many times. The rearrangement links TRBV4-2 to TRBJ2-1, with TRBD2 matching 12 bases. CDR1 and CDR2 (germline): LGHNA, YNFKEQ. The CDR3 extends over 16 amino acids. After removal of 0 bases from V and 11 bases from J, the junction contained 8 bases not matched to a gene. The CDR3 loop is CASSQDPTSGSTKQFF. CDR3 sequence (DNA): TGTGCCAGCAGCCAAGATCCGACTAGCGGGAGTACTAAGCAGTTCTTC.

This clone was detected only a few times. The V gene is TRBV7-2, the J gene TRBJ2-5, with D perhaps matching TRBD2 (6 bases). Between the trimmed V and J ends, which lost 1 base and 1 base, there was a span of 13 bases. Germline V gene lookup returns CDR1 SGHTA and CDR2 FQGNSA. The CDR3 has 16 amino acids. CDR3 nucleotides: TGTGCCAGCAGCTTAGTTCCCAGCGGGCCCCAAGAGACCCAGTACTTC. Translating gives CASSLVPSGPQETQYF.

This clone was counted at least ten times. V usage is TRBV6-5 and J usage is TRBJ1-2; D remains unclear. Trimming removed 6 bases from V and 2 bases from J, with 10 bases in between. Looked up from germline, CDR1 is MNHEY and CDR2 is SVGAGI. This CDR3 has 13 residues. In DNA form, the CDR3 reads TGTGCCAGCAGGCTAGACTCAAACTATGGCTACACCTTC. Translated, it gives CASRLDSNYGYTF.

The genes are TRBV27 and TRBJ2-1, with TRBD2 identical over 13 bases. The germline V gene encodes CDR1 MNHEY and CDR2 SMNVEV (reference sequence). The CDR3 loop spans 18 amino acids. The junction had 12 bases not matched to a gene; V was cut back by 1 base and J by 9 bases. CDR3 DNA: TGTGCCAGCAGTTTATTTTCCCTAACTAGCGGGGGGGTGGGTGAGCAGTTCTTC. Its translation: CASSLFSLTSGGVGEQFF.

This clone occurred a few times. The gene calls are TRBV7-9 and TRBJ2-3; 7 bases fit TRBD2. Trimming took 3 bases from V and 0 from J; bases not matched to a gene: 3. The CDR3 length is 15 residues. Germline CDR1 reads SEHNR; CDR2 reads FQNEAQ (reference sequence). The DNA for the CDR3 is TGTGCCAGCAGCTTCAGCGGGATTAGCACAGATACGCAGTATTTT. This sequence encodes CASSFSGISTDTQYF.

Ten or more counts support this clone. The chain links TRBV19 to TRBJ2-1; TRBD2 matches 11 bases. Germline V gene lookup returns CDR1 LNHDA and CDR2 SQIVND (reference sequence). The V and J ends lost 4 bases and 10 bases, in that order; junction bases with no gene match: 0. CDR3 length equals 12 residues. The CDR3 loop reads CASSTSGREQFF. CDR3 bases: TGTGCCAGTAGTACTAGCGGGAGGGAGCAGTTCTTC.

This clone was picked up many times. The gene calls are TRBV19 and TRBJ1-5; D ambiguous. CDR1 LNHDA and CDR2 SQIVND come from the germline V gene (reference sequence). V lost 1 base and J lost 3, with 10 bases in between. This CDR3 is 15 amino acids long. The CDR3 region has the DNA TGTGCCAGTAGTATAGGATCGCGGATCAATCAGCCCCAGCATTTT. Translated: CASSIGSRINQPQHF.

This chain links TRBV19 with TRBJ2-5; weak D call: TRBD1 (7 bases). This CDR3 has 13 amino acids. Germline assignment: CDR1 LNHDA and CDR2 SQIVND (reference sequence). V was cut by 9 bases and J by 4 bases, with 15 bases left in between. DNA of the CDR3: TGTGCCAGCGGGGGACAGACAATAGAGACCCAGTACTTC. Translation gives CASGGQTIETQYF.

This clone was recorded at least ten times. The chain combines TRBV11-3 with TRBJ1-1, with D possibly matching TRBD1 (6 bases). V lost 5 bases to trimming and J lost 4 bases, with 8 bases between them. CDR1 is SGHNT and CDR2 is YENEEA in the germline V gene. The CDR3 covers 12 residues. CDR3 sequence reads: CASSEDSTEAFF. As DNA, the CDR3 is TGTGCCAGCAGCGAGGACAGCACTGAAGCTTTCTTT. The full variable domain, with the rest looked up from reference TRBV11-3 and TRBJ1-1, is EAGVVQSPRYKIIEKKQPVAFWCNPISGHNTLYWYLQNLGQGPELLIRYENEEAVDDSQLPKDRFSAERLKGVDSTLKIQPAELGDSAVYLCASSEDSTEAFFGQGTRLTVV.